This T cell receptor beta chain originates from a study of identical twins. MiXCR, run by TCRdb on the 5' RACE reads, gives a single entry per CDR3 protein. The sample includes over 500,000 distinct CDR3 sequences, roughly a fifth seen only once; the top ten take about 0.91%. These same records also appear under a second study, on T cells expressing NK-cell markers.

The sequenced sample was CD4+ T cells sorted from blood. The receptor comes from a young woman in good health.

CDR3 region: CASSRLSQIVGELFF. The CDR3 nucleotides read TGTGCCAGCAGTCGATTGTCCCAGATAGTTGGGGAGCTGTTTTTT. The chain joins TRBV6-1 to TRBJ2-2; D not certain. The germline V gene has CDR1 MNHNS and CDR2 SASEGT. Trimming took off 5 bases at V and 8 bases at J, with 18 bases between the two ends. The CDR3 is 15 amino acids.